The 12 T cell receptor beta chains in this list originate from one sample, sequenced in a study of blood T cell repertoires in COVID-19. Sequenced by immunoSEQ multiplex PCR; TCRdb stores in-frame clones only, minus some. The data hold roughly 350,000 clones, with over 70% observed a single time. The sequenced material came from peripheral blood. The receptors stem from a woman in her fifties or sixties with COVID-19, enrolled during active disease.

CDR3 sequence reads: CASSFIGTGRDYGYTF. The CDR3, as DNA: TGTGCCAGCAGCTTCATTGGGACAGGGCGCGACTATGGCTACACCTTC. The chain uses TRBV5-5 and TRBJ1-2; 9 nucleotides agree with TRBD1. This CDR3 has 16 amino acids. Germline lookup yields CDR1 SGHKS and CDR2 YYEKEE (reference sequence). The trim removed 2 bases at V and 3 bases at J, leaving 8 bases unmatched.

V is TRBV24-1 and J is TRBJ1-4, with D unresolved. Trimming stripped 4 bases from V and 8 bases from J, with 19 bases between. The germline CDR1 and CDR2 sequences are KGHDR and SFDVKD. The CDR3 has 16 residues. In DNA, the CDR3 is TGTGCCACCAGTGACTCCCGTTCGGGAGTCTTGGAAAAACTGTTTTTT. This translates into CATSDSRSGVLEKLFF.

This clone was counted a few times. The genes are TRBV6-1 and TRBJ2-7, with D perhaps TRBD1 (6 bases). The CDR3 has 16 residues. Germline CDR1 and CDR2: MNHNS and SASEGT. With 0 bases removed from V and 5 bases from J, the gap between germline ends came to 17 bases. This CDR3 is CASSEAGQGPRDEQYF. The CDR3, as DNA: TGTGCCAGCAGTGAAGCCGGCCAGGGGCCGAGGGACGAGCAGTACTTC.

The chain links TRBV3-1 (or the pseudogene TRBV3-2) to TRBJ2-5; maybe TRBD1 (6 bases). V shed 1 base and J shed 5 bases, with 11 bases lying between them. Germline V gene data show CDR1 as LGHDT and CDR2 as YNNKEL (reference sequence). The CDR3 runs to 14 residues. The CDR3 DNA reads TGTGCCAGCAGCCAAGGCTCCAGGGGCGAGACCCAGTACTTC. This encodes CASSQGSRGETQYF.

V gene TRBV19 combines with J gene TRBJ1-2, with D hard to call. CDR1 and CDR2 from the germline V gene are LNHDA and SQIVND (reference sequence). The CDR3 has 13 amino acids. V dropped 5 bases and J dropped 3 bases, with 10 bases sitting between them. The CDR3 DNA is TGTGCCAGTAGTTTCCGGGATTACTATGGCTACACCTTC. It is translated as CASSFRDYYGYTF.

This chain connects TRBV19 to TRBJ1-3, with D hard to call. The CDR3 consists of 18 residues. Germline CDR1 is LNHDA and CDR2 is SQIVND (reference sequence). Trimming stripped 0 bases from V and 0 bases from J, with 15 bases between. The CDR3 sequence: CASSIDLRPARSGNTIYF. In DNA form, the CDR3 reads TGTGCCAGTAGTATAGATCTGAGGCCAGCGCGCTCTGGAAACACCATATATTTT. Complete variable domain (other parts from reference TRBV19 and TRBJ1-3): DGGITQSPKYLFRKEGQNVTLSCEQNLNHDAMYWYRQDPGQGLRLIYYSQIVNDFQKGDIAEGYSVSREKKESFPLTVTSAQKNPTAFYLCASSIDLRPARSGNTIYFGEGSWLTVV.

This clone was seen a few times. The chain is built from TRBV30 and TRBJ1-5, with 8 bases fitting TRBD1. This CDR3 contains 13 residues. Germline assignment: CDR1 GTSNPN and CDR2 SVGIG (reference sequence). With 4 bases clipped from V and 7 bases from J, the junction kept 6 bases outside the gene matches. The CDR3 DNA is TGTGCCTGGACAGGGGGCTCTTCCCAGCCCCAGCATTTT. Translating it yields CAWTGGSSQPQHF.

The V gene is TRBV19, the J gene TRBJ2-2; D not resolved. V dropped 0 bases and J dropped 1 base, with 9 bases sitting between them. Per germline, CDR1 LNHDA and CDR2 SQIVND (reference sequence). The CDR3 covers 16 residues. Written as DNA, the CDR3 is TGTGCCAGTAGTATAGATTGGGCCTTGAACACCGGGGAGCTGTTTTTT. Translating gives CASSIDWALNTGELFF.

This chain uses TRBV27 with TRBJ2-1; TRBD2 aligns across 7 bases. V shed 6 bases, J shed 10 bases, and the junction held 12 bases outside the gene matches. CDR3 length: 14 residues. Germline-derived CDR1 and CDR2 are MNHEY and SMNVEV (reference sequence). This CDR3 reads CASRPGTISVEQFF. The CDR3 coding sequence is TGTGCCAGCAGACCCGGGACTATAAGTGTCGAGCAGTTCTTC.

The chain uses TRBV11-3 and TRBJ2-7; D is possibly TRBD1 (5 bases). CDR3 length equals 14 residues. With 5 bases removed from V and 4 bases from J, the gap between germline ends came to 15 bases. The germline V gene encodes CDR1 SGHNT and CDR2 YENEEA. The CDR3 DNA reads TGTGCCAGCAGCCCCCCGCAAAAGGGGTACGAGCAGTACTTC. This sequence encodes CASSPPQKGYEQYF.

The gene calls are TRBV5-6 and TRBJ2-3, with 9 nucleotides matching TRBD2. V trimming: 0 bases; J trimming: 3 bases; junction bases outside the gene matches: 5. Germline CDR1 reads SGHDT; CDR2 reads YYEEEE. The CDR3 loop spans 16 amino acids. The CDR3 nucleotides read TGTGCCAGCAGCTTGGAGCGGGGGGCGCGGACAGATACGCAGTATTTT. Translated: CASSLERGARTDTQYF.

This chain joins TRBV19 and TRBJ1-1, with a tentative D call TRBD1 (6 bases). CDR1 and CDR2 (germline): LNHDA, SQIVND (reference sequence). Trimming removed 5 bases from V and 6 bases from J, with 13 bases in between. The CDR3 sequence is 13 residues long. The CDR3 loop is CASSPTGVAEAFF. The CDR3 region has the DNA TGTGCCAGTAGTCCGACAGGAGTGGCTGAAGCTTTCTTT.